This TCR beta chain was observed in a study of T cells and Merkel cell carcinoma outcomes. Turning to this clone: The antigen remains undetermined.

Regarding the study as a whole: Reportedly, T-cell repertoire with density predicts Merkel cell carcinoma outcomes.

Trimming cost V 5 bases and J 1 base, with 8 bases left between them. Germline V gene data show CDR1 as SEHNR and CDR2 as FQNEAQ (reference sequence). This CDR3 contains 13 residues. The method was immunoSEQ multiplex PCR; TCRdb's version includes in-frame clones alone and lacks a portion of them. Of 1,500 to 2,000 clones listed, nearly 90% are singletons. This chain connects TRBV7-9 to TRBJ2-5, with TRBD1 as a possible D gene (5 bases). This TCR derives from a human donor with Merkel cell carcinoma. The material sequenced was tumor tissue from Merkel cell carcinoma. CDR3 amino acids: CASSGQVQETQYF. In DNA, the CDR3 is TGTGCCAGCAGCGGACAAGTCCAAGAGACCCAGTACTTC. Filled out from reference TRBV7-9 and TRBJ2-5, the complete variable domain reads DTGVSQNPRHKITKRGQNVTFRCDPISEHNRLYWYRQTLGQGPEFLTYFQNEAQLEKSRLLSDRFSAERPKGSFSTLEIQRTEQGDSAMYLCASSGQVQETQYFGPGTRLLVL.